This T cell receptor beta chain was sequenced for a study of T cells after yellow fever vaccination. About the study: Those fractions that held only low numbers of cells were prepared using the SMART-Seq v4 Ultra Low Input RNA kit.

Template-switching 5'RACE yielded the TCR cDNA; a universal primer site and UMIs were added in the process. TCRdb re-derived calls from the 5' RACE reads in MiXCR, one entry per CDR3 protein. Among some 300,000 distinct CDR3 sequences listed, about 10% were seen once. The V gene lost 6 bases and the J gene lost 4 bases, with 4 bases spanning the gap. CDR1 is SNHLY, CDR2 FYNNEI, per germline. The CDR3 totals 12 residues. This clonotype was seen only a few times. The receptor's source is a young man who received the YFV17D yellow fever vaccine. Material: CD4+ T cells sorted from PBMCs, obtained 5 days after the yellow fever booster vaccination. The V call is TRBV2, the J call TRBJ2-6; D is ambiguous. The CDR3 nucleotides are TGTGCCAGCAGGGCGGGGGCCAACGTCCTGACTTTC. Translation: CASRAGANVLTF. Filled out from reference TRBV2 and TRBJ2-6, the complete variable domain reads EPEVTQTPSHQVTQMGQEVILRCVPISNHLYFYWYRQILGQKVEFLVSFYNNEISEKSEIFDDQFSVERPDGSNFTLKIRSTKLEDSAMYFCASRAGANVLTFGAGSRLTVL.